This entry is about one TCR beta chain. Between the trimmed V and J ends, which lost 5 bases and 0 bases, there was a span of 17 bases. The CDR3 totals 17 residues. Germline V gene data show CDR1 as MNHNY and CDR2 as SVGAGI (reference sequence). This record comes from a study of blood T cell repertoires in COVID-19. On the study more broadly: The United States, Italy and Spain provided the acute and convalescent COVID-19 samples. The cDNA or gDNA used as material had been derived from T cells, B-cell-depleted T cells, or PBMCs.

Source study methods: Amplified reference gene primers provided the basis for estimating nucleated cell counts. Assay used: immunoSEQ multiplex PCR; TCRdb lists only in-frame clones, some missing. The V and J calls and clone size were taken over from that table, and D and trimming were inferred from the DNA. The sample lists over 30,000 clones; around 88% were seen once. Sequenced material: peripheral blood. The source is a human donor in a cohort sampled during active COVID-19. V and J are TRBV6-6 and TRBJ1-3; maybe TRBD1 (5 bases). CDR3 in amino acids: CASSPATGRSSGNTIYF. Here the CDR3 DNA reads TGTGCCAGCAGTCCAGCTACAGGTCGGAGCTCTGGAAACACCATATATTTT.